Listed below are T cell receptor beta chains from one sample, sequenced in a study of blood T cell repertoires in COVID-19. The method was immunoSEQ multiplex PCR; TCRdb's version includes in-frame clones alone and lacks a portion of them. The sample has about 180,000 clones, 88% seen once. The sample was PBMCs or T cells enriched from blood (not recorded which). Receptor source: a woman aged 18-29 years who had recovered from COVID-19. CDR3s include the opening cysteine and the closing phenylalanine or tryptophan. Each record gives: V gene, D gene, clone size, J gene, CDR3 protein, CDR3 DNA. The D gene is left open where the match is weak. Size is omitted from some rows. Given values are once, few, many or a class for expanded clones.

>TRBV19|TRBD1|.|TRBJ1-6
CASSTGQVYNSPLHF
TGTGCCAGTAGTACCGGACAGGTCTATAATTCACCCCTCCACTTT
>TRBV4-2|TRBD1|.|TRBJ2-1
CASSQDRGQGDEQFF
TGTGCCAGCAGCCAAGATAGGGGACAGGGGGATGAGCAGTTCTTC
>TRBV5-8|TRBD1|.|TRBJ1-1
CASSPRDRGGTEAFF
TGTGCCAGCAGCCCCCGGGACAGGGGAGGCACTGAAGCTTTCTTT
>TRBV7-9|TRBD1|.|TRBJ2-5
CASSQPGTAKETQYF
TGTGCCAGCAGCCAACCCGGGACAGCAAAAGAGACCCAGTACTTC
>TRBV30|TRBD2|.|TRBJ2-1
CAWRLGTSGTYNEQFF
TGTGCCTGGAGGCTAGGGACTAGCGGGACGTACAATGAGCAGTTCTTC
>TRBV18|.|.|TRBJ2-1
CASSPPLTDSSYNEQFF
TGTGCCAGCTCACCACCGCTGACGGACAGCTCCTACAATGAGCAGTTCTTC
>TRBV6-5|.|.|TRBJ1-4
CASSQGINEKLFF
TGTGCCAGCAGCCAGGGGATTAATGAAAAACTGTTTTTT
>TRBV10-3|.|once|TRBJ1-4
CAIGRGEKLFF
TGTGCCATCGGCAGAGGTGAAAAACTGTTTTTT
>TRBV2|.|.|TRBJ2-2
CATLRDFRGNTGELFF
TGTGCCACCCTTCGCGACTTCCGGGGGAACACCGGGGAGCTGTTTTTT
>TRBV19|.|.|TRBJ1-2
CASGQDSSPRDYTF
TGTGCCAGTGGCCAAGACAGTAGCCCTAGGGACTACACCTTC
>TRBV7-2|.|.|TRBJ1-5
CASSPGSHFSNQPQHF
TGTGCCAGCAGCCCAGGCTCACATTTTAGCAATCAGCCCCAGCATTTT
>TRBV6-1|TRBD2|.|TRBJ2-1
CASSAKNWEGLADYNEQFF
TGTGCCAGCAGTGCCAAAAATTGGGAGGGACTAGCGGACTACAATGAGCAGTTCTTC
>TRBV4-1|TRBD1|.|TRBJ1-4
CASSQVTGGNEKLFF
TGCGCCAGCAGCCAAGTGACAGGGGGTAATGAAAAACTGTTTTTT
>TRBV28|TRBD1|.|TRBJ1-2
CASSIPTGGGYTF
TGTGCCAGCAGTATACCGACAGGGGGTGGCTACACCTTC
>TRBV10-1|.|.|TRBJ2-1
CASSGEDRLFGNEQFF
TGCGCCAGCAGTGGGGAGGACAGGCTCTTTGGAAATGAGCAGTTCTTC
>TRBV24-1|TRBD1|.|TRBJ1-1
CATSEDTGTGATEAFF
TGTGCCACCAGTGAGGACACCGGGACAGGGGCCACTGAAGCTTTCTTT
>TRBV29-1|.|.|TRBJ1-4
CSVSGEGTNEKLFF
TGCAGCGTTTCAGGGGAAGGTACTAATGAAAAACTGTTTTTT
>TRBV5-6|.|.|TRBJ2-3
CASTPRASPTDTQYF
TGTGCCAGCACCCCCCGAGCGTCTCCAACAGATACGCAGTATTTT
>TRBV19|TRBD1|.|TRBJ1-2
CASSRNRGNYGYTF
TGTGCCAGTAGTCGGAACAGGGGAAACTATGGCTACACCTTC
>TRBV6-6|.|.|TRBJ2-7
CASSPQGYEQYF
TGTGCCAGCAGCCCCCAGGGCTACGAGCAGTACTTC
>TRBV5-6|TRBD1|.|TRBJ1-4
CASSFDRGGGEKLFF
TGTGCCAGCAGCTTCGACAGGGGAGGCGGTGAAAAACTGTTTTTT
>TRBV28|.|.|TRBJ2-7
CASSLTPGHHEQYF
TGTGCCAGCAGTTTAACTCCGGGACACCACGAGCAGTACTTC
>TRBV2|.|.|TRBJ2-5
CASLLRGGFQETQYF
TGTGCCAGCCTCCTCAGGGGTGGCTTCCAAGAGACCCAGTACTTC
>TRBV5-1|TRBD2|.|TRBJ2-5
CASSVKLAGGQETQYF
TGCGCCAGCAGCGTGAAACTAGCGGGAGGCCAGGAGACCCAGTACTTC
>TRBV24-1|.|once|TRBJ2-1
CATSSTRSSYNEQFF
TGTGCCACCAGTTCAACACGGAGCTCCTACAATGAGCAGTTCTTC
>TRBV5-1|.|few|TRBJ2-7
CASSPGAGFSSYEQYF
TGCGCCAGCAGCCCCGGGGCGGGGTTTAGTTCCTACGAGCAGTACTTC
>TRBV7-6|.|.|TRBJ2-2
CASSLDRVSTGELFF
TGTGCCAGCAGCTTAGACAGGGTATCCACCGGGGAGCTGTTTTTT
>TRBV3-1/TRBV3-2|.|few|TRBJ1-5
CASSQAQGLNQPQHF
TGTGCCAGCAGCCAGGCTCAGGGGCTTAATCAGCCCCAGCATTTT
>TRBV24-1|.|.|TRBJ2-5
CATSDWGEQETQYF
TGTGCCACCAGTGATTGGGGGGAGCAAGAGACCCAGTACTTC
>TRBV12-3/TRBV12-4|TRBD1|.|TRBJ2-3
CASRKTGSDTQYF
TGTGCCAGCAGGAAGACAGGGTCGGATACGCAGTATTTT
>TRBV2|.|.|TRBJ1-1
CASRPPRDTYVAFF
TGTGCCAGCAGGCCCCCCCGGGACACATATGTAGCTTTCTTT
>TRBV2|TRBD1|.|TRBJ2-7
CASRETGASQYF
TGTGCCAGCAGGGAAACAGGGGCCTCGCAGTACTTC
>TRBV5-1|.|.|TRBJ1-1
CASSFQGSWTEAFF
TGCGCCAGCAGCTTTCAGGGGAGTTGGACTGAAGCTTTCTTT
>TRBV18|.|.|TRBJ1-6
CASSATYTGGSGYSPLHF
TGTGCCAGCTCAGCGACCTACACGGGGGGCTCTGGGTATTCACCCCTCCACTTT
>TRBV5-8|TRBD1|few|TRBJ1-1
CASSGQGARTEAFF
TGTGCCAGCAGCGGTCAGGGGGCGCGGACTGAAGCTTTCTTT
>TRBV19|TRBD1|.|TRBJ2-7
CASKGTGTYEQYF
TGTGCCAGTAAGGGGACAGGTACCTACGAGCAGTACTTC
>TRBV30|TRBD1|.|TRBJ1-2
CAWSRTGRDYGYTF
TGTGCCTGGAGCCGGACAGGGCGGGACTATGGCTACACCTTC
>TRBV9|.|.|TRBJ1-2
CASAPPLRGNYGYTF
TGTGCCAGCGCGCCCCCGCTCAGGGGAAACTATGGCTACACCTTC
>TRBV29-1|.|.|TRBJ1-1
CSGTTGNTEAFF
TGCAGCGGTACGACAGGGAACACTGAAGCTTTCTTT
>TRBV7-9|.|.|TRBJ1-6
CASSLSRVGSPLHF
TGTGCCAGCAGCTTGTCCAGGGTGGGTTCACCCCTCCACTTT
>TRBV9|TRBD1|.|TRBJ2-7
CASSVEGTGVREQYF
TGTGCCAGCAGCGTAGAAGGGACAGGGGTAAGGGAGCAGTACTTC
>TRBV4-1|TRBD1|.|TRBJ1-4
CASKGPGQGIEKLFF
TGCGCCAGCAAGGGACCCGGACAGGGTATAGAAAAACTGTTTTTT
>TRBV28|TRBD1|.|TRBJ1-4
CASSRQGFDEKLFF
TGTGCCAGCAGTCGACAGGGTTTTGATGAAAAACTGTTTTTT
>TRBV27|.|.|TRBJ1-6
CASSLYQGVGNSPLHF
TGTGCCAGCAGTTTATACCAGGGTGTGGGAAATTCACCCCTCCACTTT
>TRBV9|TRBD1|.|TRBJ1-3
CASSAQGAWGGNTIYF
TGTGCCAGCAGCGCACAGGGGGCTTGGGGTGGAAACACCATATATTTT
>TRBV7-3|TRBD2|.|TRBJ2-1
CASSFSPSGSYEQFF
TGTGCCAGCAGCTTCTCCCCTAGCGGGAGTTATGAGCAGTTCTTC
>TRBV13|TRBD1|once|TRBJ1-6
CASSSGQGYNSPLHF
TGTGCCAGCAGCTCGGGACAGGGCTATAATTCACCCCTCCACTTT
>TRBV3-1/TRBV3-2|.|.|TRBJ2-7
CASSYSYEQYF
TGTGCCAGCAGCTACTCCTACGAGCAGTACTTC